These 8 T cell receptor beta chains were sequenced from one sample in a study of T cells in Graves' hyperthyroidism and ophthalmopathy (dated 2019 in TCRdb). Library method: multiplex PCR. Reads for this sample came from an Illumina HiSeq 2000. The TCR beta CDR3 regions were amplified from the RNA transcripts. The TCR CDR3 was subjected to a first round of RT-PCR using the HTBI primer set and the Qiagen OneStep RT-PCR kit. TCRdb trimmed the raw reads at Q25, called clones with MiXCR and kept productive beta chains. CDR3 protein sequences are deduplicated, and each keeps its most common genes and DNA. For this sample there are some 490,000 distinct CDR3 sequences; roughly 22% appear just once. The ten largest clones represent 49% of the sample. The sequenced sample was blood. These receptors came from a woman in her seventies with Graves' ophthalmopathy.

This clonotype was observed at least ten times. The chain combines TRBV11-1 with TRBJ2-2; 9 nucleotides align to TRBD2. Germline V lookup: CDR1 SGHAT, CDR2 FQDESV (reference sequence). This CDR3 has 15 residues. V lost 5 bases and J lost 0; bases outside the gene matches: 1. CDR3 nucleotide sequence: TGTGCCAGCAGCCCTAGCGGGACGAACACCGGGGAGCTGTTTTTT. Amino acid sequence: CASSPSGTNTGELFF.

This clonotype was found many times. The gene calls are TRBV7-3 and TRBJ1-1, with D tentatively TRBD1 (6 bases). V shed 0 bases and J shed 9 bases, with 11 bases lying between them. From germline, CDR1 is SGHTA and CDR2 FQGTGA. The CDR3 sequence is 13 residues long. The CDR3 loop is CASSLTRTDKAFF. The CDR3 region has the DNA TGTGCCAGCAGCTTAACTAGGACAGATAAAGCTTTCTTT. The full variable domain, with the rest looked up from reference TRBV7-3 and TRBJ1-1, is GAGVSQTPSNKVTEKGKYVELRCDPISGHTALYWYRQSLGQGPEFLIYFQGTGAADDSGLPNDRFFAVRPEGSVSTLKIQRTERGDSAVYLCASSLTRTDKAFFGQGTRLTVV.

This clonotype was seen many times. V is TRBV20-1 and J is TRBJ1-1, with a possible D match to TRBD1 (6 bases). The CDR3 runs 12 residues. Germline-derived CDR1 and CDR2 are DFQATT and SNEGSKA (reference sequence). The V gene lost 6 bases and the J gene lost 4 bases, with 12 bases spanning the gap. CDR3 protein: CSAPRGATEAFF. The CDR3 region has the DNA TGCAGTGCCCCCCGGGGGGCCACTGAAGCTTTCTTT.

In its sample, this clonotype was seen a few times. The CDR3 loop is CASRPGLAASADTQYF. The CDR3 nucleotides read TGCGCCAGCAGACCGGGACTAGCGGCCTCCGCAGATACGCAGTATTTT. The J gene is TRBJ2-3, the V gene TRBV5-1; 11 bases match TRBD2. The CDR3 is 16 amino acids. Germline V gives CDR1 SGHRS, CDR2 YFSETQ. V was clipped by 5 bases and J by 4 bases; unmatched bases: 9.

This clonotype was seen more than once but under ten times. The rearrangement links TRBV9 to TRBJ2-2; the D gene is possibly TRBD2 (6 bases). Germline V gene data show CDR1 as SGDLS and CDR2 as YYNGEE. There are 14 residues in the CDR3. V was clipped by 4 bases and J by 8 bases, with 15 bases between them. The CDR3 region is CASSLGLGYGELFF. The CDR3 DNA reads TGTGCCAGCAGCCTGGGACTCGGCTATGGGGAGCTGTTTTTT.

The sample holds many counts of this clonotype. The chain employs TRBV2 and TRBJ2-2; D is unresolved. The CDR3 has 13 amino acids. V lost 7 bases to trimming and J lost 2 bases, with 8 bases between them. Germline assignment: CDR1 SNHLY and CDR2 FYNNEI. DNA for the CDR3: TGTGCCAGCAAGGAGCAAAACACCGGGGAGCTGTTTTTT. Translating gives CASKEQNTGELFF.

V usage is TRBV28 and J usage is TRBJ2-6; D is uncertain. This CDR3 has 18 amino acids. Trimming removed 2 bases from V and 4 bases from J, with 18 bases in between. The germline gives CDR1 MDHEN, CDR2 SYDVKM. The chain's CDR3 is CASSLVGRSVKGANVLTF. As DNA, the CDR3 is TGTGCCAGCAGTTTAGTAGGCAGGAGTGTTAAAGGGGCCAACGTCCTGACTTTC.

Here the CDR3 reads CASSLNGYQAFF. For the CDR3, the DNA is TGTGCCAGCAGCTTAAACGGGTATCAAGCTTTCTTT. The chain has TRBV7-6 and TRBJ1-1, with unresolved D. The CDR3 length is 12 residues. The germline gives CDR1 SGHVS, CDR2 FNYEAQ. V lost 2 bases, J lost 9 bases, and 10 bases lay in between.